These 31 T cell receptor beta chains originate from one sample sequenced in a study of blood T cell repertoires in COVID-19. TCRdb's table, derived via immunoSEQ multiplex PCR, lists solely in-frame clones and lacks some. The sample shows roughly 440,000 clones, more than 70% of them seen only once. Sample: peripheral blood. The source of these receptors is a woman in her 50s with COVID-19, enrolled during active disease.

The V gene is TRBV5-6, the J gene TRBJ1-4, with TRBD1 as a possible D gene (5 bases). Trimming left V 5 bases short and J 8 bases short, with 19 bases between. This CDR3 is built from 15 residues. Germline loops: CDR1 SGHDT, CDR2 YYEEEE. This CDR3 reads CASSFVGGDGEKLFF. The CDR3, as DNA: TGTGCCAGCAGTTTTGTCGGAGGGGATGGGGAAAAACTGTTTTTT. Looking up the rest from reference TRBV5-6 and TRBJ1-4 gives the full variable domain: DAGVTQSPTHLIKTRGQQVTLRCSPKSGHDTVSWYQQALGQGPQFIFQYYEEEERQRGNFPDRFSGHQFPNYSSELNVNALLLGDSALYLCASSFVGGDGEKLFFGSGTQLSVL.

The chain joins TRBV6-6 to TRBJ1-6, with no clear D. In germline, CDR1 is MNHNY, CDR2 SVGAGI (reference sequence). This CDR3 has 12 amino acids. The ends were cut back, 1 base at V and 7 bases at J, with 2 bases in the middle. The CDR3 DNA follows: TGTGCCAGCAGTTACTTAAATTCACCCCTCCACTTT. It translates to CASSYLNSPLHF.

The gene calls are TRBV27 and TRBJ2-7, with TRBD2 as a possible D gene (5 bases). Germline V CDR1 and CDR2: MNHEY, SMNVEV (reference sequence). The CDR3 is made up of 13 amino acids. V was clipped by 2 bases and J by 2 bases, with 7 bases between them. The CDR3 sequence: CASSLGSPYEQYF. Here the CDR3 DNA reads TGTGCCAGCAGTTTAGGGAGCCCCTACGAGCAGTACTTC.

The genes are TRBV27 and TRBJ1-1; the match to TRBD1 covers 10 bases. The CDR3 extends over 13 amino acids. Germline CDR1 is MNHEY and CDR2 is SMNVEV (reference sequence). Trimming removed 3 bases from V and 11 bases from J; junction bases left unmatched: 6. The CDR3 nucleotides read TGTGCCAGCAGTTTGGGGACAGGGGCGTCGGCTTTCTTT. It translates to CASSLGTGASAFF.

This sequence joins TRBV6-1 and TRBJ1-2, with no clear D. Germline V CDR1 and CDR2: MNHNS, SASEGT. This CDR3 has 15 amino acids. Trimming took 1 base from V and 8 from J, leaving 17 bases between them. CDR3 DNA sequence: TGTGCCAGCAGTGAAGGGTCCAGAGGGTTGGGGGGCTACACCTTC. Amino acid sequence: CASSEGSRGLGGYTF.

J is TRBJ1-1 and V is TRBV19; D unresolved. Germline CDR1 LNHDA, CDR2 SQIVND (reference sequence). Trimming took 1 base from V and 6 from J, leaving 9 bases between them. The CDR3 sequence is 13 residues long. This CDR3 reads CASSIVHGAEAFF. The CDR3 nucleotides are TGTGCCAGTAGTATAGTCCACGGAGCTGAAGCTTTCTTT.

This clone was observed a single time. CDR3 protein: CASSLGTGRNTEAFF. The CDR3 DNA reads as TGCGCCAGCAGCTTGGGGACAGGGCGGAACACTGAAGCTTTCTTT. The genes are TRBV5-1 and TRBJ1-1; 8 positions match TRBD1. This CDR3 has 15 residues. Germline lookup yields CDR1 SGHRS and CDR2 YFSETQ. The V segment lost 0 bases and the J segment 1 base; nucleotides outside the gene matches: 2. Looking up the rest from reference TRBV5-1 and TRBJ1-1 gives the full variable domain: KAGVTQTPRYLIKTRGQQVTLSCSPISGHRSVSWYQQTPGQGLQFLFEYFSETQRNKGNFPGRFSGRQFSNSRSEMNVSTLELGDSALYLCASSLGTGRNTEAFFGQGTRLTVV.

J is TRBJ1-3 and V is TRBV7-2, with TRBD1 matching 7 bases. The CDR3 spans 16 residues. The J segment lost 7 bases and the V segment lost 5 bases, leaving 14 bases of the junction unmatched. The germline V gene has CDR1 SGHTA and CDR2 FQGNSA. Here the CDR3 reads CASSLDTGALGNTIYF. In nucleotides, the CDR3 is TGTGCCAGCAGCCTGGATACAGGGGCATTAGGGAACACCATATATTTT.

The chain employs TRBV5-1 and TRBJ2-5, with 7 bases matching TRBD2. V trimming: 2 bases; J trimming: 7 bases; junction bases outside the gene matches: 14. Per the germline V gene, CDR1 is SGHRS and CDR2 is YFSETQ. This CDR3 is built from 16 residues. The CDR3 reads CASSFDSGGGSGTQYF. The CDR3 DNA sequence: TGCGCCAGCAGCTTCGACTCCGGGGGAGGGTCTGGGACCCAGTACTTC.

This clone appeared many times. CDR3 in amino acids: CASSQTGINTEAFF. CDR3 DNA: TGCGCCAGCAGCCAGACAGGGATCAACACTGAAGCTTTCTTT. This chain uses TRBV5-1 with TRBJ1-1, with TRBD1 matching over 7 bases. The CDR3 consists of 14 residues. V gave up 4 bases and J gave up 2 bases; unmatched junction bases: 5. Germline CDR1 SGHRS, CDR2 YFSETQ. The full variable domain, in which reference TRBV5-1 and TRBJ1-1 provide the parts outside the CDR3, is KAGVTQTPRYLIKTRGQQVTLSCSPISGHRSVSWYQQTPGQGLQFLFEYFSETQRNKGNFPGRFSGRQFSNSRSEMNVSTLELGDSALYLCASSQTGINTEAFFGQGTRLTVV.

The rearrangement links TRBV5-1 to TRBJ2-2; the D is unclear. Looked up from germline, CDR1 is SGHRS and CDR2 is YFSETQ. The CDR3 contains 15 residues. Trimming shortened V by 1 base and J by 0 bases, and 7 bases separated the two germline ends. The CDR3 spells CASSLTSANTGELFF. CDR3 nucleotide sequence: TGCGCCAGCAGCTTGACAAGTGCGAACACCGGGGAGCTGTTTTTT.

The chain carries TRBV4-1 and TRBJ2-4; TRBD2 is a possible D gene (5 bases). The CDR3 runs 15 residues. Looked up from germline, CDR1 is MGHRA and CDR2 is YSYEKL. The V and J ends lost 5 bases and 7 bases respectively, with 18 bases between them. The CDR3 here is CASSTTVTGDNIQYF. As DNA, the CDR3 is TGCGCCAGCAGCACTACAGTGACCGGGGATAACATTCAGTACTTC.

The count of this clone is one. The chain has TRBV27 and TRBJ1-1; D unresolved. V dropped 9 bases and J dropped 1 base, with 9 bases sitting between them. CDR1 is MNHEY, CDR2 SMNVEV, per germline (reference sequence). CDR3 length equals 12 residues. The chain's CDR3 is CASARQNTEAFF. For the CDR3, the DNA is TGTGCCAGTGCCAGACAGAACACTGAAGCTTTCTTT.

The V and J genes are TRBV2 and TRBJ2-2; 12 bases map to TRBD2. This CDR3 has 15 amino acids. CDR1 and CDR2 (germline): SNHLY, FYNNEI. V was pared by 9 bases and J by 4 bases, with 6 bases of the junction left unmatched. CDR3 sequence reads: CASRLAGDGTGELFF. CDR3 sequence (DNA): TGTGCCAGTCGACTAGCGGGGGATGGCACCGGGGAGCTGTTTTTT. Together with reference TRBV2 and TRBJ2-2, the CDR3 gives the full variable domain: EPEVTQTPSHQVTQMGQEVILRCVPISNHLYFYWYRQILGQKVEFLVSFYNNEISEKSEIFDDQFSVERPDGSNFTLKIRSTKLEDSAMYFCASRLAGDGTGELFFGEGSRLTVL.

V gene TRBV18 combines with J gene TRBJ2-2; TRBD1 is a possible D gene (6 bases). With 6 bases removed from V and 7 bases from J, the gap between germline ends came to 18 bases. The CDR3 covers 15 residues. Germline V gene data show CDR1 as KGHSH and CDR2 as LQKENI. CDR3 bases: TGTGCCAGCTCCCAGACTGGACAGTCGGACGGGGAGCTGTTTTTT. Residues: CASSQTGQSDGELFF.

The V gene is TRBV9, the J gene TRBJ2-5; TRBD2 agrees at 9 bases. Germline V gene data show CDR1 as SGDLS and CDR2 as YYNGEE. J was trimmed by 1 base and V by 1 base; bases with no gene match: 2. This CDR3 region has 15 residues. The CDR3 DNA follows: TGTGCCAGCAGCGTAAGCGGGGGGCGCCAAGAGACCCAGTACTTC. Its protein is CASSVSGGRQETQYF.

The chain joins TRBV12-3 or TRBV12-4 to TRBJ2-1; a weak D match, TRBD1 (6 bases). V lost 5 bases to trimming and J lost 15 bases, with 17 bases between them. This CDR3 is built from 12 residues. For the CDR3, the DNA is TGTGCCAGCAGTCCGACGAACAGGGATCCGTTCTTC. Encoded protein: CASSPTNRDPFF.

The J gene is TRBJ2-2, the V gene TRBV6-5; maybe TRBD2 (6 bases). Per the germline V gene, CDR1 is MNHEY and CDR2 is SVGAGI. Trimming cost V 10 bases and J 4 bases, with 13 bases left between them. The CDR3 runs 13 residues. DNA of the CDR3: TGTGCCACCGACCGGGGGATCACCGGGGAGCTGTTTTTT. This codes for CATDRGITGELFF.

This clone was seen a few times. The chain employs TRBV6-1 and TRBJ1-1; D unclear. The CDR3 is made up of 13 amino acids. Germline V gene lookup returns CDR1 MNHNS and CDR2 SASEGT. With 3 bases removed from V and 10 bases from J, the gap between germline ends came to 15 bases. The CDR3 DNA is TGTGCCAGCAGTGACAGGTCAAGGAAAGGAGCTTTCTTT. Residues: CASSDRSRKGAFF.

The chain uses TRBV29-1 and TRBJ1-1; D gene unclear. Deletions cut 4 bases from V and 3 bases from J, with 12 bases between. The CDR3 consists of 13 residues. Germline values: CDR1 SQVTM, CDR2 ANQGSEA. As DNA, the CDR3 is TGCAGCGTTGTTGTCTTTCCGGACACTGAAGCTTTCTTT. Translation gives CSVVVFPDTEAFF.

Comment on this clone: At the DNA level, this CDR3 is encoded by other sequences in the same sample as well. This chain uses TRBV3-1 (or the pseudogene TRBV3-2) with TRBJ1-3, with D uncertain. Trimming took off 2 bases at V and 4 bases at J, with 3 bases between the two ends. In germline, CDR1 is LGHDT, CDR2 YNNKEL (reference sequence). This CDR3 spans 12 amino acids. The CDR3, as DNA: TGTGCCAGCAGCCAATCGGGAAACACCATATATTTT. As protein: CASSQSGNTIYF.

J is TRBJ2-7 and V is TRBV6-5; TRBD1 matches 8 bases. Looked up from germline, CDR1 is MNHEY and CDR2 is SVGAGI. The CDR3 covers 12 residues. V lost 5 bases and J lost 6; bases outside the gene matches: 3. The CDR3 nucleotides are TGTGCCAGCAGTCTGGACAGGGCCGAGCAGTACTTC. Residues: CASSLDRAEQYF.

V usage is TRBV5-1 and J usage is TRBJ1-1, with 7 positions matching TRBD1. V gave up 6 bases and J gave up 4 bases; unmatched junction bases: 3. This CDR3 has 12 residues. The germline gives CDR1 SGHRS, CDR2 YFSETQ. This chain's CDR3 is CASNSGGTEAFF. For the CDR3, the DNA is TGCGCCAGCAATTCAGGGGGCACTGAAGCTTTCTTT. The whole variable domain, remainder taken from reference TRBV5-1 and TRBJ1-1, is KAGVTQTPRYLIKTRGQQVTLSCSPISGHRSVSWYQQTPGQGLQFLFEYFSETQRNKGNFPGRFSGRQFSNSRSEMNVSTLELGDSALYLCASNSGGTEAFFGQGTRLTVV.

This chain uses TRBV3-1 (or the pseudogene TRBV3-2) with TRBJ2-7; D might be TRBD1 (6 bases). Germline CDR1 LGHDT, CDR2 YNNKEL (reference sequence). The V end lost 5 bases, the J end lost 7 bases, and 12 bases lay between the germline ends. The CDR3 contains 12 residues. The CDR3 loop is CASSFDRNEQYF. DNA of the CDR3: TGTGCCAGCAGCTTCGACAGGAATGAGCAGTACTTC.

The chain has TRBV10-1 and TRBJ1-2; 8 nucleotides align to TRBD1. Looked up from germline, CDR1 is WNHNN and CDR2 is SYGVQD (reference sequence). This CDR3 spans 13 amino acids. V shed 5 bases and J 3 bases; nucleotides not matched to a gene: 2. The CDR3 region has the DNA TGCGCCAGCAGTCAGGACAGGGACTATGGCTACACCTTC. As protein: CASSQDRDYGYTF.

This rearrangement joins TRBV21-1 to TRBJ1-1; TRBD1, the table's D call, lacks a check against the DNA. TRBV21-1 is a known pseudogene. This CDR3 comprises 13 residues. In nucleotides, the CDR3 is TGTGCCAGCACCTGTCTGGGCATTTGTGAAGCTTTCTTT. This encodes CASTCLGICEAFF.

The rearrangement links TRBV13 to TRBJ1-2; D is uncertain. This CDR3 has 14 amino acids. The V and J ends lost 1 base and 3 bases respectively, with 9 bases between them. Germline lookup yields CDR1 PRHDT and CDR2 FYEKMQ (reference sequence). In nucleotides, the CDR3 is TGTGCCAGCAGCTTAGAAAGAGGTGACTATGGCTACACCTTC. Amino acids: CASSLERGDYGYTF.

This clone appeared a few times. The rearrangement uses TRBV13 and TRBJ1-2; D is possibly TRBD1 (5 bases). V dropped 5 bases and J dropped 2 bases, with 12 bases sitting between them. CDR3 length: 14 amino acids. Germline CDR1 and CDR2: PRHDT and FYEKMQ (reference sequence). The CDR3 DNA reads TGTGCCAGCAGCGCCAGGGTGGGGAACTATGGCTACACCTTC. Its protein product is CASSARVGNYGYTF.

The chain couples TRBV27 to TRBJ2-6; D may be TRBD1 (8 bases). This CDR3 contains 17 residues. Trimming cost V 2 bases and J 2 bases, with 13 bases left between them. Germline values: CDR1 MNHEY, CDR2 SMNVEV (reference sequence). CDR3 residues: CASSLGQGGAGANVLTF. In DNA form, the CDR3 reads TGTGCCAGCAGTTTAGGACAGGGAGGGGCTGGGGCCAACGTCCTGACTTTC.

V usage is TRBV5-5 and J usage is TRBJ2-7; 7 bases are a match to TRBD1. CDR1 is SGHKS, CDR2 YYEKEE, per germline (reference sequence). The CDR3 totals 14 residues. Unmatched junction bases numbered 7, after V lost 5 bases and J lost 2 bases. The CDR3 DNA sequence: TGTGCCAGCAGTTTTGAGACAGGGACCTACGAGCAGTACTTC. Translation: CASSFETGTYEQYF.

The chain uses TRBV5-8 and TRBJ1-5; 7 bases line up with TRBD1. The CDR3 is 14 residues long. V was pared by 4 bases and J by 3 bases, with 4 bases of the junction left unmatched. CDR1 SGHTS and CDR2 YDEGEE come from the germline V gene. CDR3 amino acids: CASSPGQFNQPQHF. CDR3 DNA sequence: TGTGCCAGCAGCCCGGGACAGTTCAATCAGCCCCAGCATTTT.